This entry is about one TCR beta chain. This entry comes from a study of cytomegalovirus exposure and HLA in healthy donors. In the PCR, 60 Vbeta and 13 Jbeta primers were used. Libraries were prepared by immunoSEQ multiplex PCR; TCRdb keeps only in-frame clonotypes and omits some of them. The sample carries over 200,000 clones, just over 75% recorded once. CDR1 is MNHEY, CDR2 SMNVEV, per germline (reference sequence). Trimming shortened V by 2 bases and J by 9 bases, and 10 bases separated the two germline ends. The CDR3 spans 12 residues. The V gene is TRBV27, the J gene TRBJ1-2; D is perhaps TRBD1 (6 bases). The specimen sequenced was PBMCs. This TCR derives from a woman aged 55-69 years in good health and CMV-seropositive. In DNA form, the CDR3 reads TGTGCCAGCAGTTTAGACAGGAGGAGCTACACCTTC. It yields the protein CASSLDRRSYTF.